This is a list of T cell receptor beta chains from one sample in a study of T cell responses to AZD1222 COVID-19 vaccine. Only in-frame clones appear in the TCRdb table, and some are missing; sequencing was by immunoSEQ multiplex PCR. This sample has about 160,000 clones; 94% occur once, and the top ten carry roughly 1.3%. Specimen: peripheral blood, collected on day 0 of AZD1222 vaccination. These receptors all come from an adult in good health. CDR3s include the opening cysteine and the closing phenylalanine or tryptophan. A D gene is named only where the DNA matches it firmly. Clone size is shown for a subset of rows, as once, few, many or a class of expanded clone.

V gene	D gene	clone size	J gene	CDR3 DNA	CDR3 protein
TRBV6-5	NA	NA	TRBJ1-5	TGTGCCAGCAGTTACGAGCTGGGGGCGTGCAATCAGCCCCAGCATTTT	CASSYELGACNQPQHF
TRBV10-3	NA	NA	TRBJ1-1	TGTGCCATCAGTGGGGGGTTTGGGAACACTGAAGCTTTCTTT	CAISGGFGNTEAFF
TRBV6-2/TRBV6-3	NA	NA	TRBJ2-1	TGTGCCAGCAGTCTCTTTCCGGGAAACAATGAGCAGTTCTTC	CASSLFPGNNEQFF
TRBV15	TRBD2	once	TRBJ2-4	TGTGCCACCAGCAGAGATCGCGGGGGAAGAAACATTCAGTACTTC	CATSRDRGGRNIQYF
TRBV9	TRBD1	once	TRBJ2-1	TGTGCCAGCAGCACCTTCGAAGGACAGGGGGCCGATGAGCAGTTCTTC	CASSTFEGQGADEQFF
TRBV10-3	TRBD2	NA	TRBJ2-1	TGTGCCAGCGACCCGGGAGGGCCTCTGAATGAGCAGTTCTTC	CASDPGGPLNEQFF
TRBV2	TRBD1	NA	TRBJ2-1	TGTGCCAGCAGAACCGGGACAGGCTACAATGAGCAGTTCTTC	CASRTGTGYNEQFF
TRBV5-8	TRBD1	NA	TRBJ1-5	TGTGCCAGCAGCCTCGGGACAGGGGATCAGCCCCAGCATTTT	CASSLGTGDQPQHF
TRBV6-4	TRBD1	NA	TRBJ2-5	TGTGCCACTCCGGGACAGCTACAAGAGACCCAGTACTTC	CATPGQLQETQYF
TRBV27	TRBD1	once	TRBJ1-1	TGTGCCAGCAGTTTATCGCCCCTCAAAAGACAGGGTAGGGGCACTGAAGCTTTCTTT	CASSLSPLKRQGRGTEAFF
TRBV19	NA	NA	TRBJ1-2	TGTGCCAGTAGTCCCCGGGGACATAGGGGCTACACCTTC	CASSPRGHRGYTF
TRBV7-8	TRBD2	NA	TRBJ2-3	TGTGCCAGCAGATATAGCGGGGGGGCCCCAGATACGCAGTATTTT	CASRYSGGAPDTQYF